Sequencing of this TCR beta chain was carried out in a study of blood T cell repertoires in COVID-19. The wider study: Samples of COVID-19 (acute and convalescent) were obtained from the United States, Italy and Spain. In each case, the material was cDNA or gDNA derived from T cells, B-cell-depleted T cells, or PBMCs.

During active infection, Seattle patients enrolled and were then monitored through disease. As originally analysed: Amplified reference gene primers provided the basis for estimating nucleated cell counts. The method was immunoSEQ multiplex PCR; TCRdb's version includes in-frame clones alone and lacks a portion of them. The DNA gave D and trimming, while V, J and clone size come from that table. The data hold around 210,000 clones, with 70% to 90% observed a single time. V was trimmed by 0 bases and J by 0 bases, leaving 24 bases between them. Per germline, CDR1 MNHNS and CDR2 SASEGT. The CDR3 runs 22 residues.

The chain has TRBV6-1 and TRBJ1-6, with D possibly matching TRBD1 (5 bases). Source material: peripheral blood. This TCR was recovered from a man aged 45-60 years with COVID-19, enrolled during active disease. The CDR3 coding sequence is TGTGCCAGCAGTGAAGCACTTTTAGTCCGTGGAGGGACGAGCTCCTATAATTCACCCCTCCACTTT. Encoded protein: CASSEALLVRGGTSSYNSPLHF.